This TCR beta chain was sequenced during a study of human T cells and chemical hapten exposure. The CDR3 sequence is 13 residues long. Trimming removed 0 bases from V and 6 bases from J; junction bases left unmatched: 3. Germline V lookup: CDR1 SQVTM, CDR2 ANQGSEA. Source study methods: With a range of about 23,224 to 690,600, the median per sample was roughly 91,000 TCRs. TCRdb itself ran the RACE reads through MiXCR, one entry per CDR3 protein. Here the V and J calls rest on TCRdb's processing, not on the authors' analysis. The sample consists of about 120,000 distinct CDR3 sequences, over 10% of them appearing once. Time point given: patch test 1, 2 weeks after DPC sensitization. Regarding treatment: therapeutic diphenylcyclopropenone sensitization with weekly scalp DPC. A few counts support this clonotype.

The V and J genes are TRBV29-1 and TRBJ1-2, with 8 bases that match TRBD1. This sample comprised whole blood, obtained in connection with sensitization to the hapten diphenylcyclopropenone (DPC). This sequence was found in a woman in her forties or fifties with alopecia areata. Some clones in this sample may be carry-over from other donors' samples. CDR3 region: CSVEERDRNGYTF. The DNA for the CDR3 is TGCAGCGTTGAAGAACGGGACAGGAATGGCTACACCTTC.